Below, 6 T cell receptor beta chains from the same sample are listed, as sequenced in a study of shared clonotypes between healthy human individuals. Assay used: immunoSEQ multiplex PCR; TCRdb lists only in-frame clones, some missing. This table holds 2,500,000 or so clones, around 94% found once. Material: naive CD4+ T cells sorted from blood. Subset of the sample: CD45RA+ positively selected. The receptors derive from a man aged 18 to 35 in good health.

The J gene is TRBJ2-5, the V gene TRBV7-2; unclear D gene. In germline, CDR1 is SGHTA, CDR2 FQGNSA. CDR3 length: 16 residues. The V and J ends lost 0 bases and 1 base respectively, with 12 bases between them. As DNA, the CDR3 is TGTGCCAGCAGCTTAGCTGCAGCTACGGGCCAAGAGACCCAGTACTTC. Protein: CASSLAAATGQETQYF.

J is TRBJ1-1 and V is TRBV5-5; D is perhaps TRBD1 (6 bases). CDR1 and CDR2 (germline): SGHKS, YYEKEE (reference sequence). There are 17 residues in the CDR3. V shed 2 bases and J shed 5 bases, with 22 bases lying between them. The CDR3 loop is CASSFDYVFRGRTEAFF. The CDR3, as DNA: TGTGCCAGCAGCTTCGATTACGTTTTCAGGGGTAGAACTGAAGCTTTCTTT.

This chain connects TRBV15 to TRBJ2-3; D uncertain. Trimming pared 0 bases from V and 0 bases from J, leaving 19 bases between. The germline V gene has CDR1 LNHNV and CDR2 YYDKDF (reference sequence). The CDR3 is 19 residues long. DNA for the CDR3: TGTGCCACCAGCAGAGATCGATTGGTGTCACAATCCAGCACAGATACGCAGTATTTT. Translating it yields CATSRDRLVSQSSTDTQYF. Variable domain in full (rest from reference TRBV15 and TRBJ2-3): DAMVIQNPRYQVTQFGKPVTLSCSQTLNHNVMYWYQQKSSQAPKLLFHYYDKDFNNEADTPDNFQSRRPNTSFCFLDIRSPGLGDTAMYLCATSRDRLVSQSSTDTQYFGPGTRLTVL.

Remarks on this clone: Other nucleotide sequences from this sample produce the same CDR3. The chain carries TRBV10-3 and TRBJ1-4; D remains unclear. Deletions cut 4 bases from V and 3 bases from J, with 6 bases between. The CDR3 length is 13 residues. Germline V gene lookup returns CDR1 ENHRY and CDR2 SYGVKD. CDR3 nucleotides: TGTGCCATCAGTGTGGCAGCTAATGAAAAACTGTTTTTT. It codes for CAISVAANEKLFF.

The chain couples TRBV6-1 to TRBJ2-1; D is possibly TRBD2 (6 bases). V dropped 6 bases and J dropped 1 base, with 13 bases sitting between them. The CDR3 runs 15 residues. Germline CDR1 is MNHNS and CDR2 is SASEGT. CDR3 bases: TGTGCCAGCAGCTTGTACGGGGGTTCCTACAATGAGCAGTTCTTC. Encoded protein: CASSLYGGSYNEQFF.

The rearrangement joins TRBV5-1 to TRBJ2-1, with TRBD2 as a possible D gene (5 bases). This CDR3 contains 15 residues. The V end lost 5 bases, the J end lost 0 bases, and 12 bases lay between the germline ends. Looked up from germline, CDR1 is SGHRS and CDR2 is YFSETQ. Here the CDR3 reads CASRRAGSSYNEQFF. CDR3 bases: TGCGCCAGCAGGAGGGCAGGATCCTCCTACAATGAGCAGTTCTTC.